The 27 T cell receptor beta chains in this list originate from one sample, sequenced in a study of response to subunit inactivated influenza vaccine (dated by TCRdb to the late 2010s). The library was obtained by RT-PCR. Sequenced using an Illumina HiSeq 2500. TCRdb applied fastp at Q25 and MiXCR to the public reads, then kept only in-frame beta chains. Duplicate CDR3 protein sequences are folded into a single record with the most common DNA and genes. Within this sample are 600,000 to 850,000 distinct CDR3 sequences, with 13% to 15% of them counted one time only. The leading ten clones occupy roughly 7.2% of the sample. The material was PBMCs from blood, obtained less than 15 days before vaccination. The source is a man aged 50-59 years who received an inactivated influenza vaccine. Donor details come from another sample of the same person, matched by shared clones.

The chain is built from TRBV7-2 and TRBJ1-2; 7 bases are shared with TRBD1. J was trimmed by 3 bases and V by 5 bases; bases with no gene match: 3. Germline V gene data show CDR1 as SGHTA and CDR2 as FQGNSA. The CDR3 runs 13 residues. CDR3 residues: CASSAGGYYGYTF. The CDR3 DNA is TGTGCCAGCAGCGCAGGGGGTTACTATGGCTACACCTTC.

In nucleotides, the CDR3 is TGTGCCAGCAGTTACTACCCAGGGTTTCAGCCCCAGCATTTT. Protein: CASSYYPGFQPQHF. The chain is built from TRBV6-2 or TRBV6-3 and TRBJ1-5; TRBD1 might be the D (5 bases). In germline, CDR1 is MNHEY, CDR2 SVGEGT. This CDR3 has 14 amino acids. Trimming shortened V by 1 base and J by 6 bases, and 10 bases separated the two germline ends.

The chain combines TRBV6-2 or TRBV6-3 with TRBJ2-3, with no clear D. The ends were cut back, 6 bases at V and 6 bases at J, with 22 bases in the middle. The CDR3 covers 16 residues. Looked up from germline, CDR1 is MNHEY and CDR2 is SVGEGT. Here the CDR3 DNA reads TGTGCCAGCAGACACCCCCGTTACCAGGATGGGGATACGCAGTATTTT. The encoded protein is CASRHPRYQDGDTQYF.

The sample holds many counts of this clonotype. The rearrangement joins TRBV7-2 to TRBJ2-1, with TRBD2 identical over 11 bases. CDR1 and CDR2 (germline): SGHTA, FQGNSA. The CDR3 length is 16 residues. The trim removed 5 bases at V and 4 bases at J, leaving 7 bases unmatched. CDR3 protein: CASSPRGTSGYNEQFF. The CDR3 DNA follows: TGTGCCAGCAGCCCCCGTGGGACTAGCGGTTACAATGAGCAGTTCTTC.

This clonotype was counted only a few times. The genes are TRBV20-1 and TRBJ2-1, with 10 nucleotides matching TRBD2. The CDR3 totals 13 residues. Germline V CDR1 and CDR2: DFQATT, SNEGSKA (reference sequence). The ends lost 6 bases at V and 9 bases at J; junction bases unmatched: 8. Here the CDR3 DNA reads TGCAGTGCCGGGGGGCTAGCGGGAGTTGAGCAGTTCTTC. It translates to CSAGGLAGVEQFF.

This clonotype appeared many times. This sequence joins TRBV7-9 and TRBJ2-7; D may be TRBD2 (6 bases). Germline V lookup: CDR1 SEHNR, CDR2 FQNEAQ (reference sequence). V was pared by 1 base and J by 1 base, with 11 bases between. The CDR3 contains 15 residues. CDR3 nucleotides: TGTGCCAGCAGCTTAGAAGGAGGGCGGTCCTACGAGCAGTACTTC. It yields the protein CASSLEGGRSYEQYF.

This clonotype was detected only a few times. The V and J genes are TRBV27 and TRBJ1-4; TRBD1 aligns across 10 bases. Losses at the gene ends were 6 bases for V and 5 bases for J; bases not matched to a gene: 6. Germline V CDR1 and CDR2: MNHEY, SMNVEV (reference sequence). CDR3 length equals 15 residues. Written as DNA, the CDR3 is TGTGCCAGCAGCGGACGGGACAGGGGAAATGAAAAACTGTTTTTT. Translation: CASSGRDRGNEKLFF.

This clonotype was detected only a few times. This rearrangement joins TRBV24-1 to TRBJ2-5; a weak D match, TRBD1 (6 bases). CDR1 and CDR2 from the germline V gene are KGHDR and SFDVKD. The CDR3 length is 16 residues. V was shortened by 2 bases and J by 5 bases, with 17 bases between the two germline ends. CDR3 DNA: TGTGCCACCAGTGATTCCAGTTACAGGGCAGGGGAGACCCAGTACTTC. Translation: CATSDSSYRAGETQYF.

This clonotype has only a few counts. The genes are TRBV2 and TRBJ1-3, with 8 bases fitting TRBD1. With 5 bases clipped from V and 1 base from J, the junction kept 7 bases outside the gene matches. The CDR3 spans 16 residues. The germline CDR1 and CDR2 sequences are SNHLY and FYNNEI. The CDR3 loop is CASSYHRTGSGNTIYF. The CDR3 DNA sequence: TGTGCCAGCAGTTACCACCGGACAGGGTCTGGAAACACCATATATTTT. The full variable domain, with the rest looked up from reference TRBV2 and TRBJ1-3, is EPEVTQTPSHQVTQMGQEVILRCVPISNHLYFYWYRQILGQKVEFLVSFYNNEISEKSEIFDDQFSVERPDGSNFTLKIRSTKLEDSAMYFCASSYHRTGSGNTIYFGEGSWLTVV.

The chain combines TRBV11-2 with TRBJ1-2; D is undetermined. Trimming removed 5 bases at V and 13 bases at J, with 8 bases between. The V gene's germline CDR1 is SGHAT and CDR2 FQNNGV. The CDR3 has 9 amino acids. CDR3 residues: CASSPVGTF. The CDR3 region has the DNA TGTGCCAGCAGCCCCGTGGGCACCTTC.

This clonotype has more than one count but fewer than ten. V and J are TRBV7-2 and TRBJ2-3, with 8 nucleotides matching TRBD2. This CDR3 region has 16 residues. V lost 3 bases and J lost 2; bases outside the gene matches: 7. Germline V CDR1 and CDR2: SGHTA, FQGNSA. The CDR3 sequence is CASSFIRGGYTDTQYF. DNA of the CDR3: TGTGCCAGCAGCTTTATTCGCGGGGGGTACACAGATACGCAGTATTTT. Complete variable domain (other parts from reference TRBV7-2 and TRBJ2-3): GAGVSQSPSNKVTEKGKDVELRCDPISGHTALYWYRQSLGQGLEFLIYFQGNSAPDKSGLPSDRFSAERTGGSVSTLTIQRTQQEDSAVYLCASSFIRGGYTDTQYFGPGTRLTVL.

The chain combines TRBV7-2 with TRBJ2-1, with no clear D. The germline V gene has CDR1 SGHTA and CDR2 FQGNSA. The CDR3 length is 11 residues. Deletions cut 3 bases from V and 9 bases from J, with 6 bases between. This CDR3 reads CASSFNLEQFF. The CDR3 nucleotides are TGTGCCAGCAGCTTCAACCTTGAGCAGTTCTTC. Variable domain in full (rest from reference TRBV7-2 and TRBJ2-1): GAGVSQSPSNKVTEKGKDVELRCDPISGHTALYWYRQSLGQGLEFLIYFQGNSAPDKSGLPSDRFSAERTGGSVSTLTIQRTQQEDSAVYLCASSFNLEQFFGPGTRLTVL.

The table lists this clonotype with a few counts. The chain employs TRBV5-1 and TRBJ2-5, with 9 positions matching TRBD2. Losses at the gene ends were 2 bases for V and 3 bases for J; bases not matched to a gene: 5. CDR1 and CDR2 from the germline V gene are SGHRS and YFSETQ. CDR3 length equals 15 residues. CDR3 in amino acids: CASSFSSGTKETQYF. In DNA, the CDR3 is TGCGCCAGCAGCTTCTCTAGCGGGACGAAAGAGACCCAGTACTTC. Full variable domain (rest looked up from reference TRBV5-1 and TRBJ2-5): KAGVTQTPRYLIKTRGQQVTLSCSPISGHRSVSWYQQTPGQGLQFLFEYFSETQRNKGNFPGRFSGRQFSNSRSEMNVSTLELGDSALYLCASSFSSGTKETQYFGPGTRLLVL.

This chain uses TRBV20-1 with TRBJ2-3; 8 nucleotides match TRBD2. The CDR3 loop spans 15 amino acids. J gave up 6 bases and V 3 bases, and 11 bases lay outside the gene matches. Per germline, CDR1 DFQATT and CDR2 SNEGSKA (reference sequence). CDR3 nucleotides: TGCAGTGCTAGCACCGGGACTAGTCCGGGGGATACGCAGTATTTT. Translation: CSASTGTSPGDTQYF.

This clonotype was detected a few times. The rearrangement joins TRBV6-1 to TRBJ2-7; 7 bases line up with TRBD1. The V and J ends lost 10 bases and 1 base, in that order; junction bases with no gene match: 7. The CDR3 covers 13 residues. Germline-derived CDR1 and CDR2 are MNHNS and SASEGT. Here the CDR3 reads CAIRDSVSYEQYF. The CDR3 nucleotides read TGTGCCATCCGGGACAGTGTTTCCTACGAGCAGTACTTC.

This clonotype showed up many times. The J gene is TRBJ1-1, the V gene TRBV20-1; possible D gene TRBD1, 6 bases. Germline CDR1 is DFQATT and CDR2 is SNEGSKA (reference sequence). The CDR3 covers 14 residues. Trimming cost V 3 bases and J 3 bases, with 14 bases left between them. CDR3 in amino acids: CSARTVRGDTEAFF. CDR3 nucleotides: TGCAGTGCTAGGACCGTAAGGGGGGACACTGAAGCTTTCTTT.

This clonotype appeared many times. The junction departs from germline at one end; a sequencing error may be responsible. V usage is TRBV7-3 and J usage is TRBJ2-3; D is unclear. This CDR3 region has 13 residues. Germline assignment: CDR1 SGHTA and CDR2 FQGTGA. The CDR3 protein is CASSLTGPDTQYF. The CDR3 coding sequence is TGTGCCAGCAGTTTAACTGGCCCAGATACGCAGTATTTT.

CDR3 DNA sequence: TGCAGCGCCTCGGCTAGCGGACGCTACGAGCAGTACTTC. Translated: CSASASGRYEQYF. The gene calls are TRBV29-1 and TRBJ2-7, with TRBD2 identical over 7 bases. Germline lookup yields CDR1 SQVTM and CDR2 ANQGSEA. This CDR3 is 13 amino acids long. J lost 3 bases, V lost 7 bases, and 9 bases had no gene match.

The V and J genes are TRBV24-1 and TRBJ2-3; 8 positions match TRBD1. Germline loops: CDR1 KGHDR, CDR2 SFDVKD. J gave up 3 bases and V 2 bases, and 9 bases lay outside the gene matches. The CDR3 extends over 17 amino acids. The CDR3 DNA follows: TGTGCCACCAGTGATTCGCCGGACAGGGTGGGGACAGATACGCAGTATTTT. The encoded protein is CATSDSPDRVGTDTQYF.

In its sample, this clonotype was seen a few times. The CDR3 spells CSANSWDTLYEQYF. CDR3 DNA sequence: TGCAGTGCAAATTCATGGGACACCCTCTACGAGCAGTACTTC. J is TRBJ2-7 and V is TRBV20-1; maybe TRBD1 (6 bases). The CDR3 is made up of 14 amino acids. Germline CDR1 DFQATT, CDR2 SNEGSKA (reference sequence). V dropped 6 bases and J dropped 3 bases, with 18 bases sitting between them.

This clonotype was picked up a small number of times. The chain recombines TRBV20-1 with TRBJ2-3; 9 bases agree with TRBD2. Germline CDR1 is DFQATT and CDR2 is SNEGSKA (reference sequence). The trim removed 5 bases at V and 4 bases at J, leaving 4 bases unmatched. The CDR3 contains 13 residues. DNA for the CDR3: TGCAGTGCTGCCCGACTAGCGGCAGATACGCAGTATTTT. It is translated as CSAARLAADTQYF.

This clonotype came up many times. The rearrangement uses TRBV28 and TRBJ2-2, with D tentatively TRBD1 or TRBD2 (6 bases each). The CDR3 length is 15 residues. V lost 7 bases and J lost 2, with 14 bases in between. The germline V gene encodes CDR1 MDHEN and CDR2 SYDVKM. This CDR3 is CASTGGRGNTGELFF. Written as DNA, the CDR3 is TGTGCCAGCACCGGGGGCAGGGGCAACACCGGGGAGCTGTTTTTT. Combining the CDR3 with reference TRBV28 and TRBJ2-2 gives the whole variable domain DVKVTQSSRYLVKRTGEKVFLECVQDMDHENMFWYRQDPGLGLRLIYFSYDVKMKEKGDIPEGYSVSREKKERFSLILESASTNQTSMYLCASTGGRGNTGELFFGEGSRLTVL.

This clonotype was observed a few times. The chain carries TRBV29-1 and TRBJ1-1, with a weak D call TRBD1 (5 bases). V lost 7 bases and J 2 bases, leaving 14 bases between the germline ends. CDR1 and CDR2 (germline): SQVTM, ANQGSEA. The CDR3 contains 13 residues. CDR3: CSGRQIPNTEAFF. CDR3 in DNA: TGCAGCGGTCGACAGATTCCCAACACTGAAGCTTTCTTT.

This clonotype was seen more than once but under ten times. The rearrangement links TRBV29-1 to TRBJ2-5; D remains unclear. The V gene's germline CDR1 is SQVTM and CDR2 ANQGSEA. There are 13 residues in the CDR3. V dropped 7 bases and J dropped 2 bases, with 14 bases sitting between them. For the CDR3, the DNA is TGCAGCGCCCGACCGGGTCCACAAGAGACCCAGTACTTC. Translation: CSARPGPQETQYF.

This chain uses TRBV7-2 with TRBJ2-2; 7 bases match TRBD1. Trimming removed 6 bases from V and 0 bases from J; junction bases left unmatched: 7. The germline V gene has CDR1 SGHTA and CDR2 FQGNSA. CDR3 length: 16 residues. CDR3 loop: CASRLFGTANTGELFF. The CDR3 DNA reads TGTGCCAGCAGGCTATTCGGGACAGCGAACACCGGGGAGCTGTTTTTT.

The CDR3 DNA reads as TGTGCCAGCAGCGTAGATAAGCGGGCAGCCTACAATGAGCAGTTCTTC. Protein: CASSVDKRAAYNEQFF. This sequence joins TRBV9 and TRBJ2-1, with a tentative D call TRBD2 (6 bases). In germline, CDR1 is SGDLS, CDR2 YYNGEE. This CDR3 has 16 amino acids. The V end was cut by 0 bases, the J end by 2 bases, with 12 bases between.

The table lists this clonotype with a few counts. This sequence joins TRBV6-2 or TRBV6-3 and TRBJ2-7; 7 bases are shared with TRBD2. The CDR3 has 15 amino acids. The germline V gene encodes CDR1 MNHEY and CDR2 SVGEGT. With V trimmed by 5 bases and J by 4 bases, 11 bases remained unmatched. The CDR3 nucleotides are TGTGCCAGCAGTCCCAAGGCGGGAGTGGGGTACGAGCAGTACTTC. This sequence encodes CASSPKAGVGYEQYF.